These 5 T cell receptor beta chains were sequenced from one sample in a study of T-cell reconstitution after alpha-beta-depleted transplantation in children. The authors prepared the TCRbeta library with unique molecular identifiers. One entry per CDR3 protein results from TCRdb running MiXCR on the PCR reads. Of about 540,000 distinct CDR3 sequences listed, around 20% were seen once; the top ten hold approximately 3%. The source was PBMCs from the stem cell graft donor, collected from the stem cell graft. The source of these receptors is a human donor who donated a stem cell graft to a child with acute lymphoblastic leukemia.

V is TRBV9 and J is TRBJ2-3; 10 bases match TRBD2. Trimming cost V 2 bases and J 4 bases; bases outside gene matches: 7. CDR3 length: 16 amino acids. In germline, CDR1 is SGDLS, CDR2 YYNGEE. DNA of the CDR3: TGTGCCAGCAGCGTCGATAGCGGGAGGACCGCAGATACGCAGTATTTT. Amino acid sequence: CASSVDSGRTADTQYF.

Points on this clonotype: This is likely a read error, given that the CDR3 carries no conserved phenylalanine or tryptophan at its end. The chain uses TRBV5-1 and TRBJ2-2; TRBD2 might be the D (5 bases). The CDR3 runs to 14 residues. Germline V lookup: CDR1 SGHRS, CDR2 YFSETQ. V was shortened by 5 bases and J by 5 bases, with 13 bases between the two germline ends. CDR3 coding DNA: TGCGCCAGCAGTGGGGAGCGGCCAACCGGGGAGCTGTTTCTT. Translated: CASSGERPTGELFL.

V gene TRBV18 combines with J gene TRBJ2-5; D is unclear. Germline CDR1 and CDR2: KGHSH and LQKENI. The V and J ends lost 0 bases and 4 bases respectively, with 6 bases between them. The CDR3 is made up of 13 amino acids. The CDR3 nucleotides are TGTGCCAGCTCACCACCCGACGCAGAGACCCAGTACTTC. Translating gives CASSPPDAETQYF. The variable domain in full, with the rest retrieved from reference TRBV18 and TRBJ2-5, is NAGVMQNPRHLVRRRGQEARLRCSPMKGHSHVYWYRQLPEEGLKFMVYLQKENIIDESGMPKERFSAEFPKEGPSILRIQQVVRGDSAAYFCASSPPDAETQYFGPGTRLLVL.

The rearrangement joins TRBV18 to TRBJ2-7; 7 positions agree with TRBD1. The CDR3 has 14 amino acids. V trimming: 2 bases; J trimming: 2 bases; junction bases outside the gene matches: 3. Per the germline V gene, CDR1 is KGHSH and CDR2 is LQKENI. The CDR3 here is CASSPDRVTYEQYF. For the CDR3, the DNA is TGTGCCAGCTCACCAGACAGGGTAACCTACGAGCAGTACTTC.

This clonotype came up a few times. This sequence joins TRBV6-1 and TRBJ2-3; TRBD2 matches at 14 bases. The CDR3 is 15 residues long. The ends lost 7 bases at V and 6 bases at J; junction bases unmatched: 6. CDR1 and CDR2 from the germline V gene are MNHNS and SASEGT. The CDR3 sequence is CASTPGLAGVDTQYF. CDR3 nucleotides: TGTGCCAGCACCCCGGGACTAGCGGGAGTCGATACGCAGTATTTT.